The 26 T cell receptor beta chains below all came from one sample that was sequenced in a study of T cell responses to AZD1222 COVID-19 vaccine. Some clones are missing from TCRdb's copy, which holds only in-frame ones; the method was immunoSEQ multiplex PCR. Of 65,000 to 75,000 clones listed, over 70% are singletons. The sample was peripheral blood, taken 28 days after the second AZD1222 dose. The source is an adult who received the AZD1222 COVID-19 vaccine.

The CDR3 here is CASSFTGESLNYGYTF. Written as DNA, the CDR3 is TGTGCCAGCAGTTTCACAGGGGAGAGTTTAAACTATGGCTACACCTTC. V usage is TRBV27 and J usage is TRBJ1-2, with 7 bases lining up with TRBD1. Germline V gene sequence: CDR1 MNHEY, CDR2 SMNVEV (reference sequence). The CDR3 runs 16 residues. V lost 3 bases and J lost 2; bases outside the gene matches: 9.

The CDR3 DNA reads as TGTGCCAGGGTGGGCAGGGGAAACGAGCAGTACTTC. Residues: CARVGRGNEQYF. The chain combines TRBV11-3 with TRBJ2-7; possible D gene TRBD1, 6 bases. Germline V CDR1 and CDR2: SGHNT, YENEEA. The V end lost 9 bases, the J end lost 5 bases, and 14 bases lay between the germline ends. The CDR3 runs to 12 residues.

The rearrangement links TRBV16 to TRBJ1-1; 12 bases map to TRBD1. Trimming at V came to 4 bases and at J to 1 base, leaving 4 bases not matched to a gene. The CDR3 loop spans 16 amino acids. Germline V gene lookup returns CDR1 KGHSY and CDR2 FQNENV. DNA for the CDR3: TGTGCCAGCAGCCGGGACAGGGGGCGGGCGAACACTGAAGCTTTCTTT. Translated: CASSRDRGRANTEAFF.

The V gene is TRBV9, the J gene TRBJ1-2; D ambiguous. V gave up 0 bases and J gave up 6 bases, with 9 bases separating them. The CDR3 loop spans 13 amino acids. CDR1 and CDR2 from the germline V gene are SGDLS and YYNGEE. The CDR3 is CASSVGEHNGYTF. CDR3 in DNA: TGTGCCAGCAGCGTAGGAGAGCACAATGGCTACACCTTC.

The chain has TRBV18 and TRBJ2-7; either TRBD1 or TRBD2 may fit D (5 bases each). Germline V gene sequence: CDR1 KGHSH, CDR2 LQKENI. Between the trimmed V and J ends, which lost 2 bases and 3 bases, there was a span of 17 bases. The CDR3 spans 16 residues. The CDR3 protein is CASSPTPGARDYEQYF. CDR3 coding DNA: TGTGCCAGCTCACCAACCCCCGGGGCCAGGGACTACGAGCAGTACTTC.

The V and J genes are TRBV20-1 and TRBJ2-7, with D perhaps being TRBD1 or TRBD2 (6 bases each). V lost 3 bases to trimming and J lost 2 bases, with 11 bases between them. Germline-derived CDR1 and CDR2 are DFQATT and SNEGSKA (reference sequence). This CDR3 contains 13 residues. The chain's CDR3 is CSASMGGAYEQYF. In nucleotides, the CDR3 is TGCAGTGCTAGTATGGGGGGCGCCTACGAGCAGTACTTC.

The chain is built from TRBV11-2 and TRBJ2-7, with D unresolved. The CDR3 length is 15 residues. With 4 bases removed from V and 5 bases from J, the gap between germline ends came to 18 bases. CDR1 is SGHAT, CDR2 FQNNGV, per germline. CDR3 sequence reads: CASSSISGKGNEQYF. In DNA, the CDR3 is TGTGCCAGCAGCTCGATATCTGGGAAAGGTAACGAGCAGTACTTC. The complete variable domain, with remaining parts taken from reference TRBV11-2 and TRBJ2-7, reads EAGVAQSPRYKIIEKRQSVAFWCNPISGHATLYWYQQILGQGPKLLIQFQNNGVVDDSQLPKDRFSAERLKGVDSTLKIQPAKLEDSAVYLCASSSISGKGNEQYFGPGTRLTVT.

CDR3 sequence reads: CATGREFPYEQYF. As DNA, the CDR3 is TGTGCCACCGGACGGGAATTCCCCTACGAGCAGTACTTC. This chain uses TRBV28 with TRBJ2-7; the D gene is possibly TRBD2 (5 bases). Germline V lookup: CDR1 MDHEN, CDR2 SYDVKM. Trimming removed 10 bases at V and 2 bases at J, with 15 bases between. The CDR3 totals 13 residues.

This rearrangement joins TRBV6-5 to TRBJ2-7; TRBD2 is a possible D gene (6 bases). This CDR3 is built from 13 residues. V lost 6 bases and J lost 7, with 16 bases in between. Germline V CDR1 and CDR2: MNHEY, SVGAGI. The CDR3 coding sequence is TGTGCCAGCAGGACGCCGGGACTGGGGGAGCAGTACTTC. Translated: CASRTPGLGEQYF.

This chain joins TRBV3-1 (or the pseudogene TRBV3-2) and TRBJ2-3; no clear D. The V gene's germline CDR1 is LGHDT and CDR2 YNNKEL (reference sequence). Deletions cut 2 bases from V and 0 bases from J, with 6 bases between. The CDR3 runs 14 residues. The CDR3, as DNA: TGTGCCAGCAGCCAAAAAGGAAGCACAGATACGCAGTATTTT. It specifies CASSQKGSTDTQYF.

The chain is built from TRBV15 and TRBJ1-5; 7 bases match TRBD1. The CDR3 length is 16 residues. The ends lost 4 bases at V and 5 bases at J; junction bases unmatched: 11. The germline CDR1 and CDR2 sequences are LNHNV and YYDKDF (reference sequence). CDR3 DNA: TGTGCCACCAGCACGAGTCGAACAGGGGTCCATCAGCCCCAGCATTTT. This gives the protein CATSTSRTGVHQPQHF.

This clone was counted once. The chain couples TRBV11-3 to TRBJ2-1; 10 nucleotides agree with TRBD1. Germline values: CDR1 SGHNT, CDR2 YENEEA. The CDR3 has 15 residues. V shed 5 bases and J 8 bases; nucleotides not matched to a gene: 9. The CDR3 loop is CASSLPGQGLDEQFF. Written as DNA, the CDR3 is TGTGCCAGCAGCCTACCGGGACAGGGGCTAGATGAGCAGTTCTTC.

The V gene is TRBV25-1, the J gene TRBJ1-1; TRBD1 is a possible D gene (5 bases). The germline V gene has CDR1 MGHDK and CDR2 SYGVNS. The CDR3 is made up of 14 amino acids. V gave up 4 bases and J gave up 8 bases, with 17 bases separating them. This CDR3 reads CASSAPGGTTEAFF. CDR3 bases: TGTGCCAGCAGTGCCCCAGGCGGGACTACCGAAGCTTTCTTT. The full variable domain, with the rest looked up from reference TRBV25-1 and TRBJ1-1, is EADIYQTPRYLVIGTGKKITLECSQTMGHDKMYWYQQDPGMELHLIHYSYGVNSTEKGDLSSESTVSRIRTEHFPLTLESARPSHTSQYLCASSAPGGTTEAFFGQGTRLTVV.

The chain uses TRBV6-5 and TRBJ2-3, with 7 bases lining up with TRBD2. Germline V gene data show CDR1 as MNHEY and CDR2 as SVGAGI. This CDR3 region has 12 residues. Losses at the gene ends were 2 bases for V and 9 bases for J; bases not matched to a gene: 2. The CDR3 region has the DNA TGTGCCAGCAGTTACCAGGGAGGGACGCAGTATTTT. Encoded protein: CASSYQGGTQYF.

The rearrangement links TRBV2 to TRBJ1-5; 10 bases agree with TRBD1. The CDR3 covers 16 residues. The V and J ends lost 2 bases and 6 bases, in that order; junction bases with no gene match: 7. The V gene's germline CDR1 is SNHLY and CDR2 FYNNEI. Here the CDR3 reads CASSEYWTGGTQPQHF. In DNA form, the CDR3 reads TGTGCCAGCAGTGAATATTGGACAGGGGGGACTCAGCCCCAGCATTTT. Using reference TRBV2 and TRBJ1-5 for the parts outside the CDR3, the full variable domain is EPEVTQTPSHQVTQMGQEVILRCVPISNHLYFYWYRQILGQKVEFLVSFYNNEISEKSEIFDDQFSVERPDGSNFTLKIRSTKLEDSAMYFCASSEYWTGGTQPQHFGDGTRLSIL.

The chain employs TRBV6-5 and TRBJ2-2; either TRBD1 or TRBD2 may supply D (6 bases each). The CDR3 consists of 14 residues. V was cut by 8 bases and J by 9 bases, with 19 bases left in between. Germline V lookup: CDR1 MNHEY, CDR2 SVGAGI. The CDR3 region has the DNA TGTGCCAGCCGCCCCAGAGGGGGAGGCCGGGAGCTGTTTTTT. This sequence encodes CASRPRGGGRELFF.

V gene TRBV4-1 combines with J gene TRBJ2-1; D remains ambiguous. Trimming left V 0 bases short and J 3 bases short, with 15 bases between. The CDR3 is 17 amino acids. Germline V CDR1 and CDR2: MGHRA, YSYEKL. The CDR3 DNA sequence: TGCGCCAGCAGCCAAGAAATCCCCCAAGATTTCTACAATGAGCAGTTCTTC. Translating it yields CASSQEIPQDFYNEQFF.

The rearrangement uses TRBV2 and TRBJ2-7; tentatively, D is TRBD2 (5 bases). V lost 6 bases and J lost 4, with 13 bases in between. Germline values: CDR1 SNHLY, CDR2 FYNNEI. This CDR3 region has 13 residues. The CDR3 spells CASRIGGGYEQYF. For the CDR3, the DNA is TGTGCCAGCAGGATAGGAGGAGGTTACGAGCAGTACTTC.

The genes are TRBV10-3 and TRBJ1-1, with 7 nucleotides matching TRBD1. V gave up 3 bases and J gave up 6 bases; unmatched junction bases: 7. Germline V gene sequence: CDR1 ENHRY, CDR2 SYGVKD. The CDR3 extends over 14 amino acids. CDR3 sequence reads: CAISEATGRAEAFF. DNA of the CDR3: TGTGCCATCAGTGAAGCGACAGGGAGGGCTGAAGCTTTCTTT.

The genes are TRBV3-1 (or the pseudogene TRBV3-2) and TRBJ1-1, with D hard to call. Trimming took off 1 base at V and 10 bases at J, with 16 bases between the two ends. This CDR3 is 14 amino acids long. The germline CDR1 and CDR2 sequences are LGHDT and YNNKEL (reference sequence). The CDR3 is CASSQALRGEGAFF. DNA of the CDR3: TGTGCCAGCAGCCAAGCCCTGCGCGGGGAGGGAGCTTTCTTT.

The genes are TRBV6-5 and TRBJ2-1; no definite D call. This CDR3 is 12 amino acids long. The germline V and J ends were trimmed by 7 bases and 3 bases, with 7 bases remaining between them. Germline assignment: CDR1 MNHEY and CDR2 SVGAGI. CDR3 nucleotides: TGTGCCAGCATCTCCAACTACAATGAGCAGTTCTTC. Its translation: CASISNYNEQFF.

This clone was seen more than once but under ten times. This rearrangement joins TRBV19 to TRBJ1-5; possible D gene TRBD1, 5 bases. The length of the CDR3 is 14 residues. Germline CDR1 LNHDA, CDR2 SQIVND (reference sequence). The V and J ends lost 4 bases and 5 bases respectively, with 12 bases between them. DNA of the CDR3: TGTGCCAGTAGTAAGAGACAGAGCGATCAGCCCCAGCATTTT. Its translation is CASSKRQSDQPQHF.

V usage is TRBV6-2 or TRBV6-3 and J usage is TRBJ2-3; 7 bases are a match to TRBD2. Germline values: CDR1 MNHEY, CDR2 SVGEGT. The CDR3 totals 15 residues. V was pared by 2 bases and J by 2 bases, with 4 bases of the junction left unmatched. CDR3 sequence reads: CASSYGGSPTDTQYF. The CDR3 DNA follows: TGTGCCAGCAGTTACGGCGGGAGCCCCACAGATACGCAGTATTTT.

This sequence joins TRBV28 and TRBJ2-5, with D unclear. Germline-derived CDR1 and CDR2 are MDHEN and SYDVKM. Trimming cost V 5 bases and J 1 base, with 11 bases left between them. CDR3 length: 14 residues. CDR3 region: CASSLEVPQETQYF. The DNA of the CDR3 is TGTGCCAGCAGTCTAGAGGTGCCCCAAGAGACCCAGTACTTC.

V usage is TRBV18 and J usage is TRBJ2-5, with D possibly matching TRBD2 (5 bases). This CDR3 spans 15 amino acids. Trimming cost V 0 bases and J 2 bases, with 10 bases left between them. The germline V gene has CDR1 KGHSH and CDR2 LQKENI. This chain's CDR3 is CASSPPWEIQETQYF. In DNA form, the CDR3 reads TGTGCCAGCTCACCACCGTGGGAGATTCAAGAGACCCAGTACTTC.

This chain joins TRBV7-9 and TRBJ2-7; D remains unclear. V lost 2 bases, J lost 2 bases, and 10 bases lay in between. From germline, CDR1 is SEHNR and CDR2 FQNEAQ (reference sequence). The CDR3 is 14 residues long. The CDR3 region is CASSLLGRAYEQYF. CDR3 DNA: TGTGCCAGCAGCTTACTGGGCAGAGCCTACGAGCAGTACTTC.